This T cell receptor beta chain was identified in a study of T cell repertoires and HLA-DP antigens. Study information: In vitro CD4+ alloreactivity was against HeLa-presented HLA-DP.

Remarks on this clone: The antigen is undetermined.

Findings and limits, study-wide: Pre-culture clonality, approximately 0.04, was far below sorted CD137+ clonality of 0.3 to 0.45.

The protocol was immunoSEQ multiplex PCR, while the TCRdb copy is restricted to in-frame clones and leaves out a portion. The sample records 75,000 to 90,000 clones, approximately 89% being singletons. The sequence was collected from a man between 45 and 60 years old in good health and CMV-seronegative. The sequenced sample was CD4+ T cells from PBMCs.

The CDR3 nucleotides read TGTGCCTGGAGTACTCGGCGGGGGGCAGCCCCTTCGCCCCAGCATTTT. Translated: CAWSTRRGAAPSPQHF. The J gene is TRBJ1-5, the V gene TRBV30, with a possible D match to TRBD1 (6 bases). Per germline, CDR1 GTSNPN and CDR2 SVGIG (reference sequence). With 2 bases removed from V and 9 bases from J, the gap between germline ends came to 23 bases. The CDR3 covers 16 residues.